The 5 T cell receptor beta chains reported below all come from one sample, sequenced in a study of human T cells and chemical hapten exposure. TCRdb reprocessed the RACE reads with MiXCR, giving one entry per CDR3 protein. In the table there are 250,000 to 300,000 distinct CDR3 sequences, roughly 8% of which are singletons. The time point denotes: pre-sensitization, week 0. The treatment: therapeutic diphenylcyclopropenone sensitization with weekly scalp DPC. This specimen was whole blood, taken in connection with sensitization to the hapten diphenylcyclopropenone (DPC). The origin of the receptors is a man aged 18 to 30 with alopecia areata. Some clones in this sample may be carry-over from other donors' samples.

V gene TRBV3-1 combines with J gene TRBJ1-4; 7 bases agree with TRBD1. The CDR3 spans 17 residues. Germline V gene sequence: CDR1 LGHDT, CDR2 YNNKEL (reference sequence). V gave up 0 bases and J gave up 2 bases; unmatched junction bases: 6. CDR3 bases: TGTGCCAGCAGCCAAGATTCCAAGGGGGCGACTAATGAAAAACTGTTTTTT. Encoded protein: CASSQDSKGATNEKLFF.

This chain connects TRBV7-8 to TRBJ2-2, with D uncertain. V shed 5 bases and J shed 4 bases, with 23 bases lying between them. This CDR3 is 18 amino acids long. The germline V gene encodes CDR1 SGHVS and CDR2 FQNEAQ. The CDR3, as DNA: TGTGCCAGCAGCCCCGATTCTAGGCGGCTGACGAGCACCGGGGAGCTGTTTTTT. This codes for CASSPDSRRLTSTGELFF.

This clonotype has just a few counts. V is TRBV12-3 or TRBV12-4 and J is TRBJ1-2; possibly TRBD1 for D (5 bases). This CDR3 region has 15 residues. Trimming cost V 1 base and J 5 bases, with 14 bases left between them. The CDR3, as DNA: TGTGCCAGCAGTTTAGGGCAGGGACCTTTTTATGGCTACACCTTC. It translates to CASSLGQGPFYGYTF.

This clonotype was seen ten or more times. The rearrangement links TRBV6-1 to TRBJ1-2; possibly TRBD1 for D (5 bases). Germline-derived CDR1 and CDR2 are MNHNS and SASEGT. This CDR3 spans 16 amino acids. Trimming stripped 3 bases from V and 1 base from J, with 15 bases between. CDR3 sequence: CASSDLKGKRNYGYTF. In DNA form, the CDR3 reads TGTGCCAGCAGTGATTTAAAGGGGAAGCGTAACTATGGCTACACCTTC.

This clonotype appeared a few times. V usage is TRBV6-1 and J usage is TRBJ1-5; tentatively, D is TRBD1 (6 bases). The CDR3 sequence is 12 residues long. CDR1 is MNHNS, CDR2 SASEGT, per germline. V lost 6 bases to trimming and J lost 5 bases, with 8 bases between them. CDR3 DNA: TGTGCCAGCAGGGGGGCAGATCAGCCCCAGCATTTT. Protein: CASRGADQPQHF.